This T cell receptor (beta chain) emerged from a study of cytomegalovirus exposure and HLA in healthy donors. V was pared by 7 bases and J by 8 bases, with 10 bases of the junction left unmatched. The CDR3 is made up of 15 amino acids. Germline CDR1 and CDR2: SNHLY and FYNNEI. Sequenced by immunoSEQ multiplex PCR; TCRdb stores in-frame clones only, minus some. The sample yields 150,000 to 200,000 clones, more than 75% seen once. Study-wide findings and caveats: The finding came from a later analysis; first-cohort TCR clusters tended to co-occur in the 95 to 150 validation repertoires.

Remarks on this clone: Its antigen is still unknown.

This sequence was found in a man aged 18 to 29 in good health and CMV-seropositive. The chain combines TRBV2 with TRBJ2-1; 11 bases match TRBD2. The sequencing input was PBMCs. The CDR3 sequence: CASNPASGRSHEQFF. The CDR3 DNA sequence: TGTGCCAGCAACCCCGCTAGCGGGAGGTCCCATGAGCAGTTCTTC.